This TCR beta chain appears in the sequencing data of a study of blood T cell repertoires in COVID-19. Across the whole study: The analysed material was cDNA or gDNA that came from T cells, B-cell-depleted T cells, or PBMCs.

The assay was immunoSEQ multiplex PCR, and TCRdb's table has in-frame clones only and misses some. This table has about 270,000 clones, around 86% appearing once. Sequencing was done on a sample of peripheral blood. The TCR was taken from a man in his forties or fifties who had recovered from COVID-19.

The CDR3 DNA follows: TGTGCCAGCAGTTACCGGGAGACCCAGTACTTC. Translation: CASSYRETQYF. This chain uses TRBV6-5 with TRBJ2-5; D is undetermined. Trimming cost V 2 bases and J 5 bases, with 3 bases left between them. Germline V CDR1 and CDR2: MNHEY, SVGAGI. The CDR3 covers 11 residues.